The TCR beta chain under discussion was sequenced for a study of blood T cell repertoires in COVID-19. Study context: COVID-19 samples collected from the United States, Italy and Spain covered acute and convalescent phases. T cells, B-cell-depleted T cells, or PBMCs provided the cDNA or gDNA that served as material.

The CDR3 loop spans 15 amino acids. The V segment lost 4 bases and the J segment 1 base; nucleotides outside the gene matches: 3. Germline CDR1 MNHEY, CDR2 SVGAGI. This table comes from immunoSEQ multiplex PCR, and its TCRdb copy is limited to in-frame clones, with some not included. The sample gives under 250,000 clones, roughly 80% of which show up once; approximately 1.8% is in the top ten. Clinical history as reported by participants underpinned cohort assignment. Symptom resolution, clearance, or two negative PCRs marked the recovered donors of Cohort 3. The rearrangement joins TRBV6-5 to TRBJ1-5; 8 bases match TRBD1. The TCR comes from a man aged 60-69 years who had recovered from COVID-19. The sample consisted of PBMCs or T cells enriched from blood (not recorded which). CDR3 loop: CASSSDRESNQPQHF. CDR3 nucleotide sequence: TGTGCCAGCAGTTCGGACAGGGAAAGCAATCAGCCCCAGCATTTT.